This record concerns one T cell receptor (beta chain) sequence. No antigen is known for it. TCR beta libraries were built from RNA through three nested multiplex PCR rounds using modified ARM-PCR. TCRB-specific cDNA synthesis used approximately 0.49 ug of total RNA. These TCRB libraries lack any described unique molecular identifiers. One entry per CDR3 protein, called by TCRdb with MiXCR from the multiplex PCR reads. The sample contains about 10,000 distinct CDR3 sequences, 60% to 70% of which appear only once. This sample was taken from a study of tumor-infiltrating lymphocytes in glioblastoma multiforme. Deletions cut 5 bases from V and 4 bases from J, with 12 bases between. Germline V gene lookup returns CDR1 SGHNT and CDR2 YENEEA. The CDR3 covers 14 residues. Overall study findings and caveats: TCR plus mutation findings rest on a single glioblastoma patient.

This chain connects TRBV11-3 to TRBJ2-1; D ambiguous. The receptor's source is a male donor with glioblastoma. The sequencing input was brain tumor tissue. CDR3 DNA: TGTGCCAGCAGCCCCAGTTTAGGATACAATGAGCAGTTCTTC. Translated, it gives CASSPSLGYNEQFF.